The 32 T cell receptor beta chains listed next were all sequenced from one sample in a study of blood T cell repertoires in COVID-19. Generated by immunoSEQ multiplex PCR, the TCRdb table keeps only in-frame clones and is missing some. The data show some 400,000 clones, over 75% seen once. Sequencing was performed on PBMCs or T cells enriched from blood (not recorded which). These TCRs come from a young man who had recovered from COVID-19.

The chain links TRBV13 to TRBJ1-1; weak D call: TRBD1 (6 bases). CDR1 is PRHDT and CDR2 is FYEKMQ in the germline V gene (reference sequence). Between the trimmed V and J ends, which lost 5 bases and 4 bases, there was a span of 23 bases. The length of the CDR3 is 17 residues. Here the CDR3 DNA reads TGTGCCAGCAGCCCCACCGTGGGCCTCAGGGGAAGCACTGAAGCTTTCTTT. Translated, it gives CASSPTVGLRGSTEAFF.

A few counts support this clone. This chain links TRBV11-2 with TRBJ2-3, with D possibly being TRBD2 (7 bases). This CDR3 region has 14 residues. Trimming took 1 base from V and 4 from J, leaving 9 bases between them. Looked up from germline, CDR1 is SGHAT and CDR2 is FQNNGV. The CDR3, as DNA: TGTGCCAGCAGCTTAGGCGGGGGCCCAGATACGCAGTATTTT. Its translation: CASSLGGGPDTQYF.

In DNA, the CDR3 is TGCAGTCGGTCCCTAAACACTGAAGCTTTCTTT. It yields the protein CSRSLNTEAFF. V usage is TRBV20-1 and J usage is TRBJ1-1, with D unresolved. The CDR3 loop spans 11 amino acids. CDR1 and CDR2 (germline): DFQATT, SNEGSKA (reference sequence). V lost 8 bases and J 2 bases, leaving 9 bases between the germline ends.

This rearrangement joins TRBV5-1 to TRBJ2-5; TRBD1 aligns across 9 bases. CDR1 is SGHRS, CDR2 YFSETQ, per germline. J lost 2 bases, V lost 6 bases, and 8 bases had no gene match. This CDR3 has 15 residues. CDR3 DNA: TGCGCCAGCACCTCCCGGGACAGGGCTCAAGAGACCCAGTACTTC. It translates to CASTSRDRAQETQYF.

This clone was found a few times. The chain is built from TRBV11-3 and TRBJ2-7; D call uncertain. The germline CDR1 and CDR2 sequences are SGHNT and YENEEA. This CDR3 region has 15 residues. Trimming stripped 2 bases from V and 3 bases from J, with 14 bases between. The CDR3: CASSLSDSSFYEQYF. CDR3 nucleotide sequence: TGTGCCAGCAGCTTAAGCGATAGCAGCTTCTACGAGCAGTACTTC.

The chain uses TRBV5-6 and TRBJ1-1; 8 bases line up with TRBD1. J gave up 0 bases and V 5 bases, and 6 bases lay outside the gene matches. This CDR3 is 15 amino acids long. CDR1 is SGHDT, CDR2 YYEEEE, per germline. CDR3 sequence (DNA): TGTGCCAGCAGATTGCAGGGACAGGTGAACACTGAAGCTTTCTTT. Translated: CASRLQGQVNTEAFF.

The CDR3 DNA is TGTGCCAGCAGCCCCGCCGGAGTTATGTCCTACGAGCAGTACTTC. It yields the protein CASSPAGVMSYEQYF. The chain uses TRBV7-8 and TRBJ2-7; D gene ambiguous. Trimming removed 5 bases at V and 1 base at J, with 15 bases between. The CDR3 loop spans 15 amino acids. Germline V gene sequence: CDR1 SGHVS, CDR2 FQNEAQ. Full variable domain (rest looked up from reference TRBV7-8 and TRBJ2-7): GAGVSQSPRYKVAKRGQDVALRCDPISGHVSLFWYQQALGQGPEFLTYFQNEAQLDKSGLPSDRFFAERPEGSVSTLKIQRTQQEDSAVYLCASSPAGVMSYEQYFGPGTRLTVT.

In DNA, the CDR3 is TGTGCCAGCAGTGGAATCCCCAGAGGAAAACTGTTTTTT. This translates into CASSGIPRGKLFF. The rearrangement joins TRBV2 to TRBJ1-4; D not certain. This CDR3 has 13 amino acids. Per the germline V gene, CDR1 is SNHLY and CDR2 is FYNNEI. V lost 4 bases and J lost 10, with 13 bases in between.

The CDR3 here is CASSPGAGEGDDTEAFF. CDR3 bases: TGCGCCAGCAGCCCGGGGGCCGGGGAGGGGGACGACACTGAAGCTTTCTTT. The chain uses TRBV10-2 and TRBJ1-1, with D perhaps TRBD1 (6 bases). This CDR3 has 17 amino acids. The V end was cut by 6 bases, the J end by 3 bases, with 23 bases between. Germline CDR1 is WSHSY and CDR2 is SAAADI.

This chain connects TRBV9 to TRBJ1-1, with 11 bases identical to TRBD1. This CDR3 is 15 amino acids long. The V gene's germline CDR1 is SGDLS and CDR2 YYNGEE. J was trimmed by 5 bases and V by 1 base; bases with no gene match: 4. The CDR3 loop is CASSVSGTGGTEAFF. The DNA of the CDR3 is TGTGCCAGCAGCGTATCCGGGACAGGGGGTACTGAAGCTTTCTTT.

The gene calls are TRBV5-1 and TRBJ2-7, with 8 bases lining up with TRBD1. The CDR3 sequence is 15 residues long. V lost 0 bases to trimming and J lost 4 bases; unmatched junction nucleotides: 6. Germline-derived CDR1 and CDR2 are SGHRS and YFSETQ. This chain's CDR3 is CASSLAPGQVYEQYF. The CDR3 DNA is TGCGCCAGCAGCTTGGCCCCGGGACAGGTATACGAGCAGTACTTC.

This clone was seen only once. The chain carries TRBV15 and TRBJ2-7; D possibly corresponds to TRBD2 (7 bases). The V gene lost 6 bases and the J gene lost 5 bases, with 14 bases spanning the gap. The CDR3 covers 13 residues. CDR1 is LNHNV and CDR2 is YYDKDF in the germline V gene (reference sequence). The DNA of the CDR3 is TGTGCCACCAGAGAGGGGGGGTCCCACGAGCAGTACTTC. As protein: CATREGGSHEQYF.

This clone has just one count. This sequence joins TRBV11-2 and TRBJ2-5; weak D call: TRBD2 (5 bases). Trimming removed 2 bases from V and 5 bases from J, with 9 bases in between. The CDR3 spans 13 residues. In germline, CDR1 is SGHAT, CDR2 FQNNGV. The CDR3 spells CASSLFGMETQYF. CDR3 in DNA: TGTGCCAGCAGCTTATTCGGGATGGAGACCCAGTACTTC.

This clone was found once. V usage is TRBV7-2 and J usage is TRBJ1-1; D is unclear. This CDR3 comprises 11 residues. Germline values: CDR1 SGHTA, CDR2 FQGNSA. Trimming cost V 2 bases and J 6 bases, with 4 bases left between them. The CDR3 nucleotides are TGTGCCAGCAGCTTATTCGCTGAAGCTTTCTTT. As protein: CASSLFAEAFF. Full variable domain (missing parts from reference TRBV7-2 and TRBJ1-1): GAGVSQSPSNKVTEKGKDVELRCDPISGHTALYWYRQSLGQGLEFLIYFQGNSAPDKSGLPSDRFSAERTGGSVSTLTIQRTQQEDSAVYLCASSLFAEAFFGQGTRLTVV.

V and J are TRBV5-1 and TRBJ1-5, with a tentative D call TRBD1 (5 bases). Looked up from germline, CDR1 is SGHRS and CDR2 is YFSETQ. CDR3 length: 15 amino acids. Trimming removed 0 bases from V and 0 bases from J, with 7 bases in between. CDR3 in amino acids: CASSLGQNSNQPQHF. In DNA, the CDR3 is TGCGCCAGCAGCTTGGGACAGAATAGCAATCAGCCCCAGCATTTT.

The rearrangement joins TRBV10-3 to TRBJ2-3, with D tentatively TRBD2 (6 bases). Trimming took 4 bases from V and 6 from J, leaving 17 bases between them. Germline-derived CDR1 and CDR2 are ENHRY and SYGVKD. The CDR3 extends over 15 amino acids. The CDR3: CAISVGGTESDTQYF. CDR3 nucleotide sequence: TGTGCCATCAGTGTGGGCGGGACGGAGTCGGATACGCAGTATTTT.

The CDR3 DNA reads as TGCGCCAGCAGCCAAGTGTACAGGGGGACGATTTCGGGTGAAAAACTGTTTTTT. Its protein is CASSQVYRGTISGEKLFF. The chain employs TRBV4-1 and TRBJ1-4; 8 bases match TRBD1. Per the germline V gene, CDR1 is MGHRA and CDR2 is YSYEKL. With 1 base clipped from V and 7 bases from J, the junction kept 14 bases outside the gene matches. This CDR3 spans 18 amino acids.

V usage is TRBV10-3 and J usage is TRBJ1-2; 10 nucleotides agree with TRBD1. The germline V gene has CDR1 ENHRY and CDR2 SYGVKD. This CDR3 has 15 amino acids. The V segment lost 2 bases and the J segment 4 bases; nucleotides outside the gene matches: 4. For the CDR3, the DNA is TGTGCCATCAGTGAGGGACAGGGGGGAGTCTATGGCTACACCTTC. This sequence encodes CAISEGQGGVYGYTF.

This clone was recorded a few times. CDR3 loop: CASRDRAGTEAFF. DNA of the CDR3: TGTGCCAGCAGGGACAGGGCGGGGACTGAAGCTTTCTTT. The V call is TRBV2, the J call TRBJ1-1; TRBD1 agrees at 8 bases. There are 13 residues in the CDR3. V lost 6 bases, J lost 5 bases, and 5 bases stayed unmatched. Germline V lookup: CDR1 SNHLY, CDR2 FYNNEI.

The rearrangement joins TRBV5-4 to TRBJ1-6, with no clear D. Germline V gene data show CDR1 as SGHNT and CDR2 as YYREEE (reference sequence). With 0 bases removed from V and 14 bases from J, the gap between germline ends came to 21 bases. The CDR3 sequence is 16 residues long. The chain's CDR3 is CASSLAGHLASSALHF. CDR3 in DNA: TGTGCCAGCAGCTTGGCCGGTCACCTAGCCTCCTCGGCCCTCCACTTT.

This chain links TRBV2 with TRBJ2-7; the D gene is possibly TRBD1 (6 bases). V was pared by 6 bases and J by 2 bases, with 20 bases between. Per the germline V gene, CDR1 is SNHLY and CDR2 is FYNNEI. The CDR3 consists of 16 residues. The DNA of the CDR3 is TGTGCCAGCAGGACCGGGACAACGGATAGAGCCTACGAGCAGTACTTC. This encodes CASRTGTTDRAYEQYF.

In nucleotides, the CDR3 is TGTGCCAGCAGTGCGCGGACACCGAAGGCATACAATGAGCAGTTCTTC. Translated, it gives CASSARTPKAYNEQFF. This chain uses TRBV6-1 with TRBJ2-1, with D tentatively TRBD1 (5 bases). CDR1 and CDR2 (germline): MNHNS, SASEGT. Trimming cost V 4 bases and J 4 bases, with 17 bases left between them. The CDR3 extends over 16 amino acids.

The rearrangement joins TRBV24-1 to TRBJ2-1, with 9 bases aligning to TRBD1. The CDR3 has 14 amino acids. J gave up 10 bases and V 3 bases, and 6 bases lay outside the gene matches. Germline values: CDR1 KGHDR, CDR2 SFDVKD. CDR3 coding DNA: TGTGCCACCAGTGATCCGGGACAGGGAGGGGAGCAGTTCTTC. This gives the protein CATSDPGQGGEQFF.

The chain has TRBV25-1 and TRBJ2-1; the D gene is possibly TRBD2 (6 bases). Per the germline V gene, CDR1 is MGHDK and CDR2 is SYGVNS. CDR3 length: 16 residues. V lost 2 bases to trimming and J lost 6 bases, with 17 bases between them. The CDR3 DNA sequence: TGTGCCAGCAGTGAAGCACCGGGGCAGGGAGGCAATGAGCAGTTCTTC. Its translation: CASSEAPGQGGNEQFF.

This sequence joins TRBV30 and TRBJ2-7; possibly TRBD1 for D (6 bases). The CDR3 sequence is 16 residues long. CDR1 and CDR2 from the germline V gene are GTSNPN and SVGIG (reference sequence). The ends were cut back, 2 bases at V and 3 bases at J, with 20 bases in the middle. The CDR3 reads CAWSLNPGQGHYEQYF. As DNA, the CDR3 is TGTGCCTGGAGTCTCAATCCGGGACAAGGACACTACGAGCAGTACTTC.

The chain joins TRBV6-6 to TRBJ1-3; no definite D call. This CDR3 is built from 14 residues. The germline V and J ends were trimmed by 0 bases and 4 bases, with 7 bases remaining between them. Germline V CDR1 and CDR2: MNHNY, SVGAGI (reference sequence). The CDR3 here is CASSYSFLGNTIYF. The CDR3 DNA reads TGTGCCAGCAGTTACTCCTTCCTCGGAAACACCATATATTTT.

CDR3 residues: CASSQDRGRRAFF. CDR3 DNA: TGTGCCAGCAGCCAAGACAGGGGGCGCCGTGCTTTCTTT. The rearrangement links TRBV11-3 to TRBJ1-1; TRBD1 matches 10 bases. This CDR3 comprises 13 residues. Germline trimming cut 5 bases from V and 11 bases from J; bases unmatched to any gene: 8. CDR1 and CDR2 (germline): SGHNT, YENEEA.

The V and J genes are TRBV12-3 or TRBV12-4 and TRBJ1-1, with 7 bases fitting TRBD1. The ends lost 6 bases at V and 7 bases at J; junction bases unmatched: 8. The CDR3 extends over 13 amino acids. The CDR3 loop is CASSPRQGGEAFF. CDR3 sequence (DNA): TGTGCCAGCAGCCCGAGACAGGGCGGTGAAGCTTTCTTT.

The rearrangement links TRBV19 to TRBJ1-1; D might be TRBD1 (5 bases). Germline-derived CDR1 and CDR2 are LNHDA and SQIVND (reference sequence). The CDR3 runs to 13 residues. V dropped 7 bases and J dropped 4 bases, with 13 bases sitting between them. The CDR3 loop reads CASKGARSTEAFF. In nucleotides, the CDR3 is TGTGCCAGTAAAGGGGCCCGGAGCACTGAAGCTTTCTTT.

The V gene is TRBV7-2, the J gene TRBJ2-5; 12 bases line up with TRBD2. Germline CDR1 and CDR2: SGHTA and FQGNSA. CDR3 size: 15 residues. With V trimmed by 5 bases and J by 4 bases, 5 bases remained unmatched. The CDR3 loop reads CASSLRTSGIETQYF. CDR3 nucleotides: TGTGCCAGCAGCCTTCGGACTAGCGGGATAGAGACCCAGTACTTC.

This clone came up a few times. The CDR3 loop reads CASSPPNKGQGNGYGYTF. CDR3 sequence (DNA): TGTGCCAGCTCACCACCGAATAAAGGACAGGGTAACGGCTATGGCTACACCTTC. The genes are TRBV18 and TRBJ1-2, with 8 bases aligning to TRBD1. V shed 0 bases, J shed 4 bases, and the junction held 13 bases outside the gene matches. Germline V gene sequence: CDR1 KGHSH, CDR2 LQKENI. The CDR3 runs to 18 residues.

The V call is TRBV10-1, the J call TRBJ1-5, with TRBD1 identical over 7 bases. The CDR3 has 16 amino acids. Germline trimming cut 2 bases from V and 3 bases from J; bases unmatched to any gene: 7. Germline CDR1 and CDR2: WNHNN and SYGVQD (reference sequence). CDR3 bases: TGCGCCAGCAGTGAGAGGGGGCACATGTCCAATCAGCCCCAGCATTTT. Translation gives CASSERGHMSNQPQHF.